These 10 T cell receptor beta chains share one sample of origin, sequenced in a study of OX40 agonist ivuxolimab in advanced cancers. Profiled with immunoSEQ multiplex PCR; TCRdb holds only in-frame clones, not every one. Of around 80,000 clones in the sample, roughly nine tenths are singletons; the top ten hold over 0.75%. The sequencing used CD4+ or CD8+ T cells sorted from blood, collected in a trial of the OX40 agonist ivuxolimab. Every receptor here comes from an adult with an advanced solid tumor such as melanoma, head and neck, liver or kidney cancer.

This clone rates as medium-sized (0.01 to 0.1%). The chain combines TRBV6-1 with TRBJ2-7, with TRBD2 identical over 9 bases. The germline V gene encodes CDR1 MNHNS and CDR2 SASEGT. The CDR3 is 15 residues long. V lost 2 bases and J lost 6; bases outside the gene matches: 8. The CDR3 loop is CASSELGLAGPEQYF. CDR3 nucleotide sequence: TGTGCCAGCAGTGAACTTGGGCTAGCGGGACCCGAGCAGTACTTC.

The chain is built from TRBV5-4 and TRBJ2-3, with D perhaps matching TRBD2 (6 bases). The CDR3 is 16 residues long. V was shortened by 0 bases and J by 4 bases, with 15 bases between the two germline ends. Germline V gene lookup returns CDR1 SGHNT and CDR2 YYREEE (reference sequence). The CDR3 loop reads CASSLDAGLSPDTQYF. Written as DNA, the CDR3 is TGTGCCAGCAGCTTGGACGCGGGACTTAGCCCAGATACGCAGTATTTT.

The V gene is TRBV5-4, the J gene TRBJ1-1; 7 nucleotides line up with TRBD1. The CDR3 is 19 residues long. V was pared by 0 bases and J by 6 bases, with 20 bases of the junction left unmatched. In germline, CDR1 is SGHNT, CDR2 YYREEE (reference sequence). The CDR3 is CASSLGLRGRKGVAAEAFF. The CDR3 DNA reads as TGTGCCAGCAGCTTGGGGTTGAGGGGGCGCAAAGGAGTGGCCGCTGAAGCTTTCTTT.

This clone was counted only a few times. The rearrangement joins TRBV19 to TRBJ1-1; D call uncertain. Germline V gives CDR1 LNHDA, CDR2 SQIVND (reference sequence). The CDR3 runs to 15 residues. V shed 6 bases and J shed 2 bases, with 16 bases lying between them. The CDR3 sequence is CASSPFSQLNTEAFF. The CDR3 DNA reads TGTGCCAGTAGCCCCTTCAGTCAGCTAAACACTGAAGCTTTCTTT.

This clone was recorded once. The V call is TRBV5-8, the J call TRBJ2-3, with D possibly being TRBD2 (6 bases). V was clipped by 4 bases and J by 5 bases, with 23 bases between them. Germline assignment: CDR1 SGHTS and CDR2 YDEGEE. This CDR3 is built from 17 residues. CDR3 sequence (DNA): TGTGCCAGCAGCCCCGGAGTGGGGTTTAGCGGTATAGATACGCAGTATTTT. It encodes CASSPGVGFSGIDTQYF.

This sequence joins TRBV19 and TRBJ2-5; unclear D gene. Trimming took 6 bases from V and 0 from J, leaving 11 bases between them. Germline V gene sequence: CDR1 LNHDA, CDR2 SQIVND (reference sequence). This CDR3 has 14 residues. In DNA, the CDR3 is TGTGCCAGTAGGGGTGACGCCTACCAAGAGACCCAGTACTTC. It translates to CASRGDAYQETQYF.

The chain links TRBV7-8 to TRBJ1-1, with 10 nucleotides matching TRBD1. Germline CDR1 reads SGHVS; CDR2 reads FQNEAQ. This CDR3 is built from 14 residues. J gave up 7 bases and V 0 bases, and 2 bases lay outside the gene matches. DNA for the CDR3: TGTGCCAGCAGCTTAGCCGGGGACAGGGGTGAAGCTTTCTTT. This encodes CASSLAGDRGEAFF.

V is TRBV6-1 and J is TRBJ2-2; possible D gene TRBD2, 6 bases. Looked up from germline, CDR1 is MNHNS and CDR2 is SASEGT. The CDR3 extends over 13 amino acids. The V gene lost 10 bases and the J gene lost 6 bases, with 15 bases spanning the gap. Here the CDR3 reads CATRLVRAGELFF. The CDR3 DNA sequence: TGTGCCACCAGACTAGTGAGGGCCGGGGAGCTGTTTTTT.

The chain employs TRBV27 and TRBJ1-1, with 10 bases that match TRBD1. With 6 bases clipped from V and 5 bases from J, the junction kept 21 bases outside the gene matches. This CDR3 has 19 amino acids. CDR1 and CDR2 (germline): MNHEY, SMNVEV (reference sequence). The CDR3 sequence: CASSSAFETTGGGRTEAFF. The CDR3 coding sequence is TGTGCCAGCAGCTCGGCCTTCGAGACGACAGGGGGCGGAAGAACTGAAGCTTTCTTT.

This chain links TRBV11-2 with TRBJ2-5, with TRBD1 matching over 12 bases. There are 15 residues in the CDR3. Germline CDR1 is SGHAT and CDR2 is FQNNGV. V was clipped by 7 bases and J by 6 bases; unmatched bases: 9. CDR3: CASTPGTGGRKTQYF. The CDR3 coding sequence is TGTGCCAGCACCCCGGGGACAGGGGGCAGGAAGACCCAGTACTTC. The whole variable domain, filled in from reference TRBV11-2 and TRBJ2-5, reads EAGVAQSPRYKIIEKRQSVAFWCNPISGHATLYWYQQILGQGPKLLIQFQNNGVVDDSQLPKDRFSAERLKGVDSTLKIQPAKLEDSAVYLCASTPGTGGRKTQYFGPGTRLLVL.